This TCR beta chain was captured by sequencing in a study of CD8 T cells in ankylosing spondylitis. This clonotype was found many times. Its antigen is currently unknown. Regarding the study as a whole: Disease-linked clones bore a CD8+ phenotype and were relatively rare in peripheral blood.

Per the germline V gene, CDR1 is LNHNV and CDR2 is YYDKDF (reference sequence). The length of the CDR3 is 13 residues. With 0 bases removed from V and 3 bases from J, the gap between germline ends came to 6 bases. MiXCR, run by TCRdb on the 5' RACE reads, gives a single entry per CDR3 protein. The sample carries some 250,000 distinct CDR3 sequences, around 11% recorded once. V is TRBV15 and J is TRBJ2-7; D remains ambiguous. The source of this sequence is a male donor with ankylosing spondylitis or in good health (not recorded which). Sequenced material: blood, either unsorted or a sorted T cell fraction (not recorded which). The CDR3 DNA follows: TGTGCCACCAGCAGAGATGGCAACTACGAGCAGTACTTC. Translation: CATSRDGNYEQYF.